This TCR beta chain appears in the sequencing data of a study of blood T cell repertoires in COVID-19. In the study overall: Samples of COVID-19 (acute and convalescent) were obtained from the United States, Italy and Spain. T cells, B-cell-depleted T cells, or PBMCs supplied cDNA or gDNA.

In the original analysis: Quantification of nucleated cells was approximated via reference gene primer amplification. TCRdb's table, derived via immunoSEQ multiplex PCR, lists solely in-frame clones and lacks some. V, J and clone size were drawn from that table, and D and trimming were deduced from the DNA. Of about 27,000 clones in the sample, roughly 80% were seen once. CDR1 LGHNA and CDR2 YNFKEQ come from the germline V gene. The CDR3 has 15 residues. Trimming removed 3 bases at V and 4 bases at J, with 13 bases between. The chain carries TRBV4-2 and TRBJ1-3; TRBD1 might be the D (5 bases). The clonotype was recovered from a man between 65 and 85 years old with active COVID-19. The sample comprised peripheral blood. The CDR3 here is CASSHLFHRGNTIYF. CDR3 DNA: TGTGCCAGCAGCCACCTTTTCCACAGGGGAAACACCATATATTTT.